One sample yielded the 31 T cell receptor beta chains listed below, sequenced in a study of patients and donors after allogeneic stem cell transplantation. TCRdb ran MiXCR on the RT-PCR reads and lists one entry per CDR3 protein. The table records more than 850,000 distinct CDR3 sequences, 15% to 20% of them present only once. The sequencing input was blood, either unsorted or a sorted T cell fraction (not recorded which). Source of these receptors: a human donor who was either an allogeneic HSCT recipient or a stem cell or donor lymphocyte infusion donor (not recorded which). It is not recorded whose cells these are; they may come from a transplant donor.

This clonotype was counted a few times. Here the CDR3 DNA reads TGTGCCAGCAGTTACGAAGCGGGGGGGCAAGAGACCCAGTACTTC. This encodes CASSYEAGGQETQYF. The rearrangement uses TRBV6-5 and TRBJ2-5, with 10 bases lining up with TRBD2. Germline V gives CDR1 MNHEY, CDR2 SVGAGI. CDR3 size: 15 residues. V lost 2 bases, J lost 2 bases, and 2 bases stayed unmatched.

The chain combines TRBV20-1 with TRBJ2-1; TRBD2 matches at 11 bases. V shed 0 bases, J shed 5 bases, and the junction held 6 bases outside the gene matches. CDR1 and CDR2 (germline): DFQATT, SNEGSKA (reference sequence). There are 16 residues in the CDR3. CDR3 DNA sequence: TGCAGTGCTAGAGATCGATGGACTAGCGGGCACAATGAGCAGTTCTTC. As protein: CSARDRWTSGHNEQFF.

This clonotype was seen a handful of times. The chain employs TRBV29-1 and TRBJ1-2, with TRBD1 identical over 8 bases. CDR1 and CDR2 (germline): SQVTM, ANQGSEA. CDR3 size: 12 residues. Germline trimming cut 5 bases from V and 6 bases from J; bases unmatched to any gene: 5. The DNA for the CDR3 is TGCAGCGTTACCGACAGGGGCGATGGCTACACCTTC. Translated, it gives CSVTDRGDGYTF.

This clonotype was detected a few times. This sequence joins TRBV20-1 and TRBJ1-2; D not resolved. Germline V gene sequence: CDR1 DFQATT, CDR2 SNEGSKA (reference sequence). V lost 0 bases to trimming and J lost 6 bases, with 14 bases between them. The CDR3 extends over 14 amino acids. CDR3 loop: CSARDRVVLDGYTF. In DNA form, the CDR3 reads TGCAGTGCTAGAGATCGTGTCGTGTTGGATGGCTACACCTTC.

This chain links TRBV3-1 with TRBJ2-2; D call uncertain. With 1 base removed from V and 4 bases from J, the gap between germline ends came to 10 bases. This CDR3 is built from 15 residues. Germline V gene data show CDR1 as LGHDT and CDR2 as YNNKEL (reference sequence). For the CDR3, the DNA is TGTGCCAGCAGCCAAGGATGGCTAGGCACCGGGGAGCTGTTTTTT. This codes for CASSQGWLGTGELFF. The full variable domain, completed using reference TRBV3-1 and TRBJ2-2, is DTAVSQTPKYLVTQMGNDKSIKCEQNLGHDTMYWYKQDSKKFLKIMFSYNNKELIINETVPNRFSPKSPDKAHLNLHINSLELGDSAVYFCASSQGWLGTGELFFGEGSRLTVL.

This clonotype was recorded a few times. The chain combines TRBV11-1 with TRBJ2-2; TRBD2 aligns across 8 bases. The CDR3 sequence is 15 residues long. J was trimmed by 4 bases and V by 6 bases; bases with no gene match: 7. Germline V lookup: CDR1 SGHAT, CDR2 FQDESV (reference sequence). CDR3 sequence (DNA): TGTGCCAGCAGTTCGGGGGGGCGTGTCACCGGGGAGCTGTTTTTT. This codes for CASSSGGRVTGELFF.

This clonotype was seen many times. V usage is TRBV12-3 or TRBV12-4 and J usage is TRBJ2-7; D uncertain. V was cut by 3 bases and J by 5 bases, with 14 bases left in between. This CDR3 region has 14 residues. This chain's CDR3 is CASSFGSSGNEQYF. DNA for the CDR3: TGTGCCAGCAGTTTTGGATCGTCCGGCAACGAGCAGTACTTC.

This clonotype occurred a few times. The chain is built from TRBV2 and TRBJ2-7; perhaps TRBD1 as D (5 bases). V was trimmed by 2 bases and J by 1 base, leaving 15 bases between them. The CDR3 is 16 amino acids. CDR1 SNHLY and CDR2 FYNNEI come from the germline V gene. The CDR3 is CASSERQSLLSYEQYF. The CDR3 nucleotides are TGTGCCAGCAGTGAAAGACAGAGCCTCTTATCCTACGAGCAGTACTTC.

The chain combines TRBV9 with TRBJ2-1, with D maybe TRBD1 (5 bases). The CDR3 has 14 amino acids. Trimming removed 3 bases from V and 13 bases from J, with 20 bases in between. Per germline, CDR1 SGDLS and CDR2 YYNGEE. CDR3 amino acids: CASSGLRGSQPQFF. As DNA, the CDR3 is TGTGCCAGCAGCGGGTTAAGGGGCTCTCAACCTCAGTTCTTC.

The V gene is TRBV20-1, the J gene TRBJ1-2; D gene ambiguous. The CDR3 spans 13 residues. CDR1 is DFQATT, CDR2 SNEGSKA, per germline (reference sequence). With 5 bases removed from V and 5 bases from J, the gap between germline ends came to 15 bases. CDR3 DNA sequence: TGCAGTGCTCTTCGGACGGGAAGATATGGCTACACCTTC. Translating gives CSALRTGRYGYTF.

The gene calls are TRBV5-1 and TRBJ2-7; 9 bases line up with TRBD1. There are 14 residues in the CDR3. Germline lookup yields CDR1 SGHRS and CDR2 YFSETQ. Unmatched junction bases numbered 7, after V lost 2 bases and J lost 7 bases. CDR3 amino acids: CASSFGQGREEQYF. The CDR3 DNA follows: TGCGCCAGCAGCTTTGGACAGGGGAGAGAAGAGCAGTACTTC.

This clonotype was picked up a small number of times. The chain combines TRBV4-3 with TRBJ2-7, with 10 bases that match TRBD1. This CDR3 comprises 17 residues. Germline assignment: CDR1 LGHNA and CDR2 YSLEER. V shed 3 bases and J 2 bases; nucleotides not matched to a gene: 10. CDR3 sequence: CASSHRLFGTGAYEQYF. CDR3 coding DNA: TGCGCCAGCAGCCACCGACTATTCGGGACAGGGGCCTACGAGCAGTACTTC.

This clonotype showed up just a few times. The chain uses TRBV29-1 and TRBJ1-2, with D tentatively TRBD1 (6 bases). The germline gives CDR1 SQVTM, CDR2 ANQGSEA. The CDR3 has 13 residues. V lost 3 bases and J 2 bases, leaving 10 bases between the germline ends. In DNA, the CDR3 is TGCAGCGTTGATCGGGACAAGAACTATGGCTACACCTTC. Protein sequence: CSVDRDKNYGYTF.

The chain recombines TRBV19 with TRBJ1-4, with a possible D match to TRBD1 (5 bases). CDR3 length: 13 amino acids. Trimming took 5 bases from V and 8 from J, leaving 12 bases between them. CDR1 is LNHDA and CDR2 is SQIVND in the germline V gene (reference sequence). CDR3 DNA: TGTGCCAGTAGTCCCGTGGGGCGGGAAAAACTGTTTTTT. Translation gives CASSPVGREKLFF.

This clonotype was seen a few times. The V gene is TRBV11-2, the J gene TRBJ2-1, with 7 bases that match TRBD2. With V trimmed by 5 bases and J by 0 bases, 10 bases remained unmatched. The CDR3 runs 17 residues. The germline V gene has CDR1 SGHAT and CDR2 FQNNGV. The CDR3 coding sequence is TGTGCCAGCAGCCCCTTTTCTCTAGCGGTCTCCTACAATGAGCAGTTCTTC. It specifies CASSPFSLAVSYNEQFF.

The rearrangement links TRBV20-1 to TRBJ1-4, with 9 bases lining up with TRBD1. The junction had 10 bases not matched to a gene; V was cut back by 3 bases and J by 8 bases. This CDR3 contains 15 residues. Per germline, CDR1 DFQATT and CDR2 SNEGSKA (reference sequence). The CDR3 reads CSASSPGQGKEKLFF. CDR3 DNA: TGCAGTGCTAGTTCCCCGGGACAGGGCAAAGAAAAACTGTTTTTT.

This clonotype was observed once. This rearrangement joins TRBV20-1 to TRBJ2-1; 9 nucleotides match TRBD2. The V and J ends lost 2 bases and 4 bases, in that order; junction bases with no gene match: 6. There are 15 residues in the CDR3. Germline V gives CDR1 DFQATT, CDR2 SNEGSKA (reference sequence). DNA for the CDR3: TGCAGTGCTAGACCCAGGACTAGCGCTTACAATGAGCAGTTCTTC. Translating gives CSARPRTSAYNEQFF.

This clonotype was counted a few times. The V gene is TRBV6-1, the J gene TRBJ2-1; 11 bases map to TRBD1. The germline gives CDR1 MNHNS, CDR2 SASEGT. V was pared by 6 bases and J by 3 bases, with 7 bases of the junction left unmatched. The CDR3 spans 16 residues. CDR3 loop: CASSPLGTGGYNEQFF. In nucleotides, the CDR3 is TGTGCCAGCAGCCCGCTTGGGACAGGGGGCTACAATGAGCAGTTCTTC.

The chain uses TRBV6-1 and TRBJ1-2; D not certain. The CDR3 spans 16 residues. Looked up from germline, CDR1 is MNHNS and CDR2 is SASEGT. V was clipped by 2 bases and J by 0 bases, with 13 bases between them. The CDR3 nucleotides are TGTGCCAGCAGTGAAAGGGCAAAAATTACTAACTATGGCTACACCTTC. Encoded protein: CASSERAKITNYGYTF.

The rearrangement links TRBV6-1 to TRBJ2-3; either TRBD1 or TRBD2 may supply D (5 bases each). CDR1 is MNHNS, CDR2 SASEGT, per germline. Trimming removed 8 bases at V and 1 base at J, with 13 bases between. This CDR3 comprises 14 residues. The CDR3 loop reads CASVGEPGTDTQYF. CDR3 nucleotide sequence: TGTGCCAGCGTGGGGGAGCCGGGCACAGATACGCAGTATTTT.

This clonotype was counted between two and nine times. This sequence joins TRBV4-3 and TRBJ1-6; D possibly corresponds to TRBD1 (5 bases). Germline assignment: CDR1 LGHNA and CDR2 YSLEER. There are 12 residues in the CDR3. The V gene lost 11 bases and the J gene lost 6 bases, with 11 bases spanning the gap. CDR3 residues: CASRRGNSPLHF. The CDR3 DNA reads TGCGCCTCCCGGAGGGGTAATTCACCCCTCCACTTT.

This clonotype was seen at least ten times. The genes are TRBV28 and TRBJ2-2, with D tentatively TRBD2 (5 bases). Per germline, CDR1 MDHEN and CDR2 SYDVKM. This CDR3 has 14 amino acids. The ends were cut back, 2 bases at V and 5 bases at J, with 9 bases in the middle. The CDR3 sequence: CASSLSGGTGELFF. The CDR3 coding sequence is TGTGCCAGCAGTTTAAGCGGCGGGACCGGGGAGCTGTTTTTT.

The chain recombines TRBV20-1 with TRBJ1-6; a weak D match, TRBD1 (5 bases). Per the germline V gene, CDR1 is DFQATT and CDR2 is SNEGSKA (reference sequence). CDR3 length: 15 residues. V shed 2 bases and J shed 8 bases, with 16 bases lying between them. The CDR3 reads CSARRLARADSPLHF. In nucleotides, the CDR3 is TGCAGTGCTAGAAGGCTTGCCAGGGCTGATTCACCCCTCCACTTT.

The CDR3 protein is CASSARLLSQYF. CDR3 DNA: TGTGCCAGCAGTGCCCGACTCCTGTCGCAGTACTTC. This sequence joins TRBV6-1 and TRBJ2-7; D remains unclear. Looked up from germline, CDR1 is MNHNS and CDR2 is SASEGT. The CDR3 length is 12 residues. The V gene lost 4 bases and the J gene lost 9 bases, with 13 bases spanning the gap.

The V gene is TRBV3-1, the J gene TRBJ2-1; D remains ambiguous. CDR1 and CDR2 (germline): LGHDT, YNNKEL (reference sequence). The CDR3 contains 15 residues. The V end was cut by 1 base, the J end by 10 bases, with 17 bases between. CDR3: CASSQGEETLGEQFF. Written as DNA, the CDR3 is TGTGCCAGCAGCCAAGGAGAGGAGACCCTGGGGGAGCAGTTCTTC.

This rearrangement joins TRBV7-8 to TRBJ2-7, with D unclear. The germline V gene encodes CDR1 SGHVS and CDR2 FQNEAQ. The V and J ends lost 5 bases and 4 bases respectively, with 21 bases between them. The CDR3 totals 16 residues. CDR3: CASSPTRWQVLYEQYF. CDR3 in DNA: TGTGCCAGCAGCCCGACCCGTTGGCAGGTCCTTTACGAGCAGTACTTC.

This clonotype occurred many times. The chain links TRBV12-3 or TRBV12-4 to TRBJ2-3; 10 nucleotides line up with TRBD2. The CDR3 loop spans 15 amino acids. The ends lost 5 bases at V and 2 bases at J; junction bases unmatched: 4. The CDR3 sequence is CASSERGGNTDTQYF. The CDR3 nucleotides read TGTGCCAGCAGTGAGCGGGGGGGGAACACAGATACGCAGTATTTT.

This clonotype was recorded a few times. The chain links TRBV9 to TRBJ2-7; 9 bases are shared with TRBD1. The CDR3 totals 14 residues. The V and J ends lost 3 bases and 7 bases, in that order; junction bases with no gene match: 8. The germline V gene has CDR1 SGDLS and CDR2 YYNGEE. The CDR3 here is CASSATGGTGEQYF. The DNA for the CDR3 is TGTGCCAGCAGCGCAACAGGGGGCACTGGGGAGCAGTACTTC. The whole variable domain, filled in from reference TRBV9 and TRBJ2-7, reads DSGVTQTPKHLITATGQRVTLRCSPRSGDLSVYWYQQSLDQGLQFLIQYYNGEERAKGNILERFSAQQFPDLHSELNLSSLELGDSALYFCASSATGGTGEQYFGPGTRLTVT.

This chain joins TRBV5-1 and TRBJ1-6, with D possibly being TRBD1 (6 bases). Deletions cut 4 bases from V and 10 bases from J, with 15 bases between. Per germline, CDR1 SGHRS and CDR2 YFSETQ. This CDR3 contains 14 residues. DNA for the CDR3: TGCGCCAGCAGCCTCAGACTGGACAGCTCACCCCTCCACTTT. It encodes CASSLRLDSSPLHF.

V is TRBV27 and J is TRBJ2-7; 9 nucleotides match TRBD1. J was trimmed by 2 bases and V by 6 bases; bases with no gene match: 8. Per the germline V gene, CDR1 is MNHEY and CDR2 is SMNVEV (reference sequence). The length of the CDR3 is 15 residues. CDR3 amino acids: CASSRGQGTAYEQYF. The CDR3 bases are TGTGCCAGCAGCCGTGGACAGGGGACGGCCTACGAGCAGTACTTC.

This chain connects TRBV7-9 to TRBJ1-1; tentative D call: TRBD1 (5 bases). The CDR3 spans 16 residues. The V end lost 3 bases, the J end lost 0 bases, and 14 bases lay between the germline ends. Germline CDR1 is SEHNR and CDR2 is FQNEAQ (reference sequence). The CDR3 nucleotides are TGTGCCAGCAGCTTGGGGCGTTCGGGAATGAACACTGAAGCTTTCTTT. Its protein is CASSLGRSGMNTEAFF.